The clone carrying this T cell receptor (beta chain) appeared a single time. Its antigen remains unidentified. All participating donors were Caucasian adults from Nashville, Tennessee. The data were taken from a study of shared clonotypes between healthy human individuals. The trim removed 0 bases at V and 4 bases at J, leaving 5 bases unmatched. Germline CDR1 LGHNA, CDR2 YSLEER. CDR3 size: 16 residues. Genomic DNA (from each subset) was split evenly across several immunoSEQ plates. Using immunoSEQ multiplex PCR, the repertoire was profiled, and TCRdb retains in-frame clones only, with some absent. This sample has fewer than 2.5 million clones, with roughly 93% found just once. Study conclusions and caveats: The sharing of 5% to 5.5% of naive CD4 clonotypes was seen across a few donors.

This rearrangement joins TRBV4-3 to TRBJ2-1; 8 bases align to TRBD2. The sequenced sample was naive CD4+ T cells from PBMCs. Subset here: CD45RA+ positively selected. This TCR came from a man between 18 and 35 years old in good health. Some clones in this sample may be carry-over from other donors' samples. This chain's CDR3 is CASSQDSGDWYNEQFF. As DNA, the CDR3 is TGCGCCAGCAGCCAAGATAGCGGGGACTGGTACAATGAGCAGTTCTTC.